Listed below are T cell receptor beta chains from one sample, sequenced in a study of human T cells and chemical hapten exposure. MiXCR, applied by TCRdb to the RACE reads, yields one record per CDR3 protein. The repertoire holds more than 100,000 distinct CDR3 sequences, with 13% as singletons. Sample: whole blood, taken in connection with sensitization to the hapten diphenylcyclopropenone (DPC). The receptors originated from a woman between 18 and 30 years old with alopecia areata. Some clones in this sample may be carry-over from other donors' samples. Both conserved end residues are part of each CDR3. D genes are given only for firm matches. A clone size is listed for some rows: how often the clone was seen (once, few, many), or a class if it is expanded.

CDR3 DNA: TGTGCCAGCAGCTTAGTCGGGGACGCCCTGAAAGCTTTCTTT
CDR3 protein: CASSLVGDALKAFF
J gene: TRBJ1-1
D gene: -
clone size: few
V gene: TRBV11-2

CDR3 DNA: TGCAGTGTAGCGGGGGGAGCCTACGAGCAGTACTTC
CDR3 protein: CSVAGGAYEQYF
J gene: TRBJ2-7
D gene: TRBD2
clone size: -
V gene: TRBV20-1

CDR3 DNA: TGTGCCAGCAGTTACCAGGAGCAGGCTGAGCAGTTCTTC
CDR3 protein: CASSYQEQAEQFF
J gene: TRBJ2-1
D gene: -
clone size: -
V gene: TRBV6-2/TRBV6-3

CDR3 DNA: TGCAGCGTTTTAGGGGGCCTCTCCTCCTACAATGAGCAGTTCTTC
CDR3 protein: CSVLGGLSSYNEQFF
J gene: TRBJ2-1
D gene: TRBD1
clone size: -
V gene: TRBV29-1

CDR3 DNA: TGTGCCAGCAGCCAAAAGAGTTACGCTAGCGTGGAGGCCCAGTACTTC
CDR3 protein: CASSQKSYASVEAQYF
J gene: TRBJ2-5
D gene: -
clone size: -
V gene: TRBV3-1

CDR3 DNA: TGCGCCAGCAGCTTCAGGACAGCGTTCTACGAGCAGTACTTC
CDR3 protein: CASSFRTAFYEQYF
J gene: TRBJ2-7
D gene: -
clone size: -
V gene: TRBV5-1

CDR3 DNA: TGTGCCAGCAGCCAAACAGGGGTAGGAGGCTACACCTTC
CDR3 protein: CASSQTGVGGYTF
J gene: TRBJ1-2
D gene: TRBD1
clone size: -
V gene: TRBV6-6

CDR3 DNA: TGTGCCAGCAGCACGGCGACCGGACTGCAGTACTTC
CDR3 protein: CASSTATGLQYF
J gene: TRBJ2-5
D gene: -
clone size: few
V gene: TRBV4-2

CDR3 DNA: TGTGCCAGCATCACTCGGGGCCGGGAGACCCAGTACTTC
CDR3 protein: CASITRGRETQYF
J gene: TRBJ2-5
D gene: -
clone size: -
V gene: TRBV7-9

CDR3 DNA: TGCGCCAGCAGTGAGTCTATAGGATATGAAGCTTTCTTT
CDR3 protein: CASSESIGYEAFF
J gene: TRBJ1-1
D gene: -
clone size: few
V gene: TRBV10-1

CDR3 DNA: TGTGCCAGCAGGGCCGCCGGGACAGGGGCCTATGGCTACACCTTC
CDR3 protein: CASRAAGTGAYGYTF
J gene: TRBJ1-2
D gene: TRBD1
clone size: few
V gene: TRBV7-2

CDR3 DNA: TGCGCCAGCAGCTTTGAACAGGGCACCTACGAGCAGTACTTC
CDR3 protein: CASSFEQGTYEQYF
J gene: TRBJ2-7
D gene: -
clone size: many
V gene: TRBV5-1

CDR3 DNA: TGTGCCAGCAGTTGGTCTGGAGGCGGGGGCCCCACAGATACGCAGTATTTT
CDR3 protein: CASSWSGGGGPTDTQYF
J gene: TRBJ2-3
D gene: -
clone size: few
V gene: TRBV25-1

CDR3 DNA: TGTGCCAGCAGCCAAGATCGAAAAGGACAGGGGCTGGAAAAACTGTTTTTT
CDR3 protein: CASSQDRKGQGLEKLFF
J gene: TRBJ1-4
D gene: TRBD1
clone size: few
V gene: TRBV4-2

CDR3 DNA: TGTGCCAGCAGTTTCCTACAAGAGACCCAGTACTTC
CDR3 protein: CASSFLQETQYF
J gene: TRBJ2-5
D gene: -
clone size: -
V gene: TRBV12-3/TRBV12-4

CDR3 DNA: TGTGCCAGCAGTTACTCGGGGTTCGGTCAGCCCCAGCATTTT
CDR3 protein: CASSYSGFGQPQHF
J gene: TRBJ1-5
D gene: -
clone size: many
V gene: TRBV6-2/TRBV6-3

CDR3 DNA: TGTGCCAGCAGCCAAGCCGGGACCACCTACGAGCAGTACTTC
CDR3 protein: CASSQAGTTYEQYF
J gene: TRBJ2-7
D gene: -
clone size: -
V gene: TRBV3-1

CDR3 DNA: TGTGCCAGCAGCTCACGGGAAGGTCTGCGGCGTAAGGAGCAGTTCTTC
CDR3 protein: CASSSREGLRRKEQFF
J gene: TRBJ2-1
D gene: -
clone size: few
V gene: TRBV13

CDR3 DNA: TGTGCCAGCAGCTTAGCTAGCGGAAATTACAATGAGCAGTTCTTC
CDR3 protein: CASSLASGNYNEQFF
J gene: TRBJ2-1
D gene: TRBD2
clone size: few
V gene: TRBV11-2

CDR3 DNA: TGTGCCAGCAGTCTTGGTGGGGGAAACACCGGGGAGCTGTTTTTT
CDR3 protein: CASSLGGGNTGELFF
J gene: TRBJ2-2
D gene: -
clone size: -
V gene: TRBV28

CDR3 DNA: TGCAGTGCTAGAGATATTGCCAGGGGAGACTATGGCTACACCTTC
CDR3 protein: CSARDIARGDYGYTF
J gene: TRBJ1-2
D gene: -
clone size: -
V gene: TRBV20-1

CDR3 DNA: TGTGCCAGTAGTTCCCGACAACCAACTAATGAAAAACTGTTTTTT
CDR3 protein: CASSSRQPTNEKLFF
J gene: TRBJ1-4
D gene: -
clone size: -
V gene: TRBV19

CDR3 DNA: TGTGCCAGCAGCTTAATCCCCATCGGCAGGCAGAGGGATACGCAGTATTTT
CDR3 protein: CASSLIPIGRQRDTQYF
J gene: TRBJ2-3
D gene: -
clone size: many
V gene: TRBV7-8

CDR3 DNA: TGTGCCAGCAGTTTTAAGGCGTCTTCGTCTGCTTTCTTT
CDR3 protein: CASSFKASSSAFF
J gene: TRBJ1-1
D gene: -
clone size: -
V gene: TRBV28

CDR3 DNA: TGTGCCAGCAGCTTGGAGCCAGGGACGTCCAACTATGGCTACACCTTC
CDR3 protein: CASSLEPGTSNYGYTF
J gene: TRBJ1-2
D gene: -
clone size: few
V gene: TRBV5-6

CDR3 DNA: TGTGCCAGCAGCTTAGGCAGCTTCACAGATACGCAGTATTTT
CDR3 protein: CASSLGSFTDTQYF
J gene: TRBJ2-3
D gene: -
clone size: few
V gene: TRBV7-9

CDR3 DNA: TGTGCCAGCAGCTCGAACGGGCTGAGGATCGAAAAACTGTTTTTT
CDR3 protein: CASSSNGLRIEKLFF
J gene: TRBJ1-4
D gene: -
clone size: many
V gene: TRBV11-2

CDR3 DNA: TGTGCCAGCAGTTACTCATCACTGAATAATGAAAAACTGTTTTTT
CDR3 protein: CASSYSSLNNEKLFF
J gene: TRBJ1-4
D gene: -
clone size: few
V gene: TRBV6-2/TRBV6-3

CDR3 DNA: TGCAGTGCTAGAGCGGGGGGGCTTTCTAAAAACATTCAGTACTTC
CDR3 protein: CSARAGGLSKNIQYF
J gene: TRBJ2-4
D gene: TRBD2
clone size: few
V gene: TRBV20-1

CDR3 DNA: TGTGCCAGCAGCTTAAATCCAGGGAGGAACACTGAAGCTTTCTTT
CDR3 protein: CASSLNPGRNTEAFF
J gene: TRBJ1-1
D gene: -
clone size: -
V gene: TRBV7-6

CDR3 DNA: TGTGCCAGCAGCGCGGCAGCCGGGACAGGGATTTCATCTAATGAAAAACTGTTTTTT
CDR3 protein: CASSAAAGTGISSNEKLFF
J gene: TRBJ1-4
D gene: TRBD1
clone size: many
V gene: TRBV7-9

CDR3 DNA: TGTGCCAGCAGCAAAGCCGATACGGGGATTTATCAGCCCCAGCATTTT
CDR3 protein: CASSKADTGIYQPQHF
J gene: TRBJ1-5
D gene: -
clone size: many
V gene: TRBV21-1